This T cell receptor (beta chain) appears in the sequencing data of a study of immune evolution from preneoplasia to lung adenocarcinoma. Study findings and constraints: From normal lung to invasive adenocarcinoma, top clone frequencies appeared to decrease. Normal lung had highest clonality; later lesions appeared denser, more diverse.

V lost 4 bases to trimming and J lost 1 base; unmatched junction nucleotides: 12. Germline CDR1 reads SGHNT; CDR2 reads YYREEE (reference sequence). This CDR3 spans 19 amino acids. Of note for this clone: Its specificity is unknown.

Profiled with immunoSEQ multiplex PCR; TCRdb holds only in-frame clones, not every one. The sample has about 3,200 clones, around 82% seen once; the top ten hold more than 3%. Resections took place in Japan or China from about 2013 to 2018. Histologic diagnosis was independently verified by two lung pathologists. Sequenced sample: FFPE adjacent normal lung tissue. The TCR originated in an older donor with lung adenocarcinoma. The gene calls are TRBV5-4 and TRBJ2-6; 9 bases line up with TRBD1. The CDR3 bases are TGTGCCAGCAGCACAGGACAGGGGCGTCCAGTTTCTGGGGCCAACGTCCTGACTTTC. It yields the protein CASSTGQGRPVSGANVLTF.